These 3 T cell receptor beta chains came from one sample sequenced in a study of T cell changes during pregnancy in multiple sclerosis. Generated by immunoSEQ multiplex PCR, the TCRdb table keeps only in-frame clones and is missing some. This table has about 28,000 clones, about 91% appearing once. Material: peripheral blood, obtained in the first trimester of pregnancy. The receptor source for this set is a female donor in good health, enrolled as a control in a pregnancy study.

This chain connects TRBV2 to TRBJ2-7; D possibly corresponds to TRBD2 (6 bases). The CDR3 length is 13 residues. CDR1 SNHLY and CDR2 FYNNEI come from the germline V gene. Trimming left V 4 bases short and J 3 bases short, with 10 bases between. CDR3 residues: CASSADGGYEQYF. The CDR3 DNA follows: TGTGCCAGCAGTGCGGACGGGGGCTACGAGCAGTACTTC. The full variable domain, in which reference TRBV2 and TRBJ2-7 provide the parts outside the CDR3, is EPEVTQTPSHQVTQMGQEVILRCVPISNHLYFYWYRQILGQKVEFLVSFYNNEISEKSEIFDDQFSVERPDGSNFTLKIRSTKLEDSAMYFCASSADGGYEQYFGPGTRLTVT.

CDR3 sequence reads: CASSLGQRNTIYF. DNA for the CDR3: TGTGCCAGCAGCTTAGGGCAGAGAAACACCATATATTTT. This chain uses TRBV7-8 with TRBJ1-3; D is undetermined. This CDR3 has 13 amino acids. Trimming took 1 base from V and 5 from J, leaving 6 bases between them. Per germline, CDR1 SGHVS and CDR2 FQNEAQ.

This clone showed up just once. The chain is built from TRBV28 and TRBJ1-2, with D perhaps matching TRBD1 (5 bases). CDR3 length equals 14 residues. CDR1 MDHEN and CDR2 SYDVKM come from the germline V gene. With 7 bases removed from V and 3 bases from J, the gap between germline ends came to 15 bases. The CDR3 coding sequence is TGTGCCAGCATTGGGGCTGGGCCGGACTATGGCTACACCTTC. Translating it yields CASIGAGPDYGYTF.